Each of the 13 T cell receptor beta chains below was sequenced from the same sample in a study of blood T cell repertoires in COVID-19. The table came from immunoSEQ multiplex PCR; TCRdb's copy has only in-frame clones and leaves some out. Of about 260,000 clones listed, approximately 85% are singletons. Source material: peripheral blood. The receptors originated from a human donor in a cohort sampled during active COVID-19.

In this sample, this clone turned up a few times. CDR3 in amino acids: CASSHGIAGGKNTGELFF. DNA of the CDR3: TGTGCCAGCAGCCACGGGATAGCGGGAGGTAAAAACACCGGGGAGCTGTTTTTT. The chain is built from TRBV6-2 or TRBV6-3 and TRBJ2-2, with TRBD2 matching 10 bases. This CDR3 comprises 18 residues. V was pared by 6 bases and J by 2 bases, with 12 bases of the junction left unmatched. Germline CDR1 is MNHEY and CDR2 is SVGEGT.

This chain connects TRBV4-1 to TRBJ2-6, with 7 bases that match TRBD1. The trim removed 1 base at V and 3 bases at J, leaving 6 bases unmatched. Germline V gene lookup returns CDR1 MGHRA and CDR2 YSYEKL. The CDR3 spans 17 residues. The CDR3 protein is CASSQGQGLGGANVLTF. CDR3 nucleotides: TGCGCCAGCAGCCAAGGACAGGGTCTTGGTGGGGCCAACGTCCTGACTTTC.

The chain carries TRBV7-2 and TRBJ2-6; D remains unclear. V was shortened by 1 base and J by 2 bases, with 9 bases between the two germline ends. Germline V gives CDR1 SGHTA, CDR2 FQGNSA. The CDR3 covers 16 residues. The DNA for the CDR3 is TGTGCCAGCAGCTTAGGGGCAGGCCCTGGGGCCAACGTCCTGACTTTC. Translated: CASSLGAGPGANVLTF.

The chain employs TRBV4-1 and TRBJ2-1; perhaps TRBD2 as D (6 bases). The V gene's germline CDR1 is MGHRA and CDR2 YSYEKL. V was trimmed by 1 base and J by 12 bases, leaving 16 bases between them. The CDR3 runs to 14 residues. CDR3 in DNA: TGCGCCAGCAGCCAAGGGGAGGTGATCTACGGGCAGTTCTTC. This encodes CASSQGEVIYGQFF.

V gene TRBV6-5 combines with J gene TRBJ2-1; TRBD2 aligns across 16 bases. The CDR3 sequence is 15 residues long. The trim removed 6 bases at V and 9 bases at J, leaving 5 bases unmatched. Per the germline V gene, CDR1 is MNHEY and CDR2 is SVGAGI. CDR3 sequence (DNA): TGTGCCAGCAGGCCCGGGACTAGCGGGGGGGGTGAGCAGTTCTTC. Amino acids: CASRPGTSGGGEQFF.

The chain has TRBV5-4 and TRBJ2-3, with TRBD1 as a possible D gene (5 bases). This CDR3 region has 13 residues. The V gene's germline CDR1 is SGHNT and CDR2 YYREEE (reference sequence). The V gene lost 2 bases and the J gene lost 8 bases, with 12 bases spanning the gap. The CDR3 DNA is TGTGCCAGCAGCTTCCTAGATAGGGGTACGCAGTATTTT. Encoded protein: CASSFLDRGTQYF.

The chain links TRBV4-3 to TRBJ2-1; D might be TRBD2 (5 bases). This CDR3 is 16 amino acids long. With 0 bases removed from V and 2 bases from J, the gap between germline ends came to 11 bases. CDR1 and CDR2 (germline): LGHNA, YSLEER. The CDR3 coding sequence is TGCGCCAGCAGCCAAGATGCCACCGGGACCTACAATGAGCAGTTCTTC. This sequence encodes CASSQDATGTYNEQFF.

The V and J genes are TRBV19 and TRBJ1-6; possibly TRBD1 for D (6 bases). This CDR3 comprises 14 residues. V shed 7 bases and J shed 8 bases, with 15 bases lying between them. Germline loops: CDR1 LNHDA, CDR2 SQIVND (reference sequence). The CDR3 loop is CASTRGGFDSPLHF. CDR3 DNA sequence: TGTGCCAGTACCCGAGGGGGTTTCGATTCACCCCTCCACTTT. The full variable domain, in which reference TRBV19 and TRBJ1-6 provide the parts outside the CDR3, is DGGITQSPKYLFRKEGQNVTLSCEQNLNHDAMYWYRQDPGQGLRLIYYSQIVNDFQKGDIAEGYSVSREKKESFPLTVTSAQKNPTAFYLCASTRGGFDSPLHFGNGTRLTVT.

This rearrangement joins TRBV9 to TRBJ2-3; D not certain. This CDR3 is 16 amino acids long. The V and J ends lost 3 bases and 2 bases respectively, with 16 bases between them. Germline CDR1 is SGDLS and CDR2 is YYNGEE. The CDR3 DNA follows: TGTGCCAGCAGCGGAGAATTCGGTTCTGCCACAGATACGCAGTATTTT. Translation gives CASSGEFGSATDTQYF. The full variable domain, rest sourced from reference TRBV9 and TRBJ2-3, is DSGVTQTPKHLITATGQRVTLRCSPRSGDLSVYWYQQSLDQGLQFLIQYYNGEERAKGNILERFSAQQFPDLHSELNLSSLELGDSALYFCASSGEFGSATDTQYFGPGTRLTVL.

This clone showed up just a few times. The V call is TRBV7-2, the J call TRBJ2-7, with a weak D call TRBD1 (5 bases). Looked up from germline, CDR1 is SGHTA and CDR2 is FQGNSA. Trimming cost V 1 base and J 2 bases, with 9 bases left between them. The CDR3 consists of 14 residues. CDR3 DNA: TGTGCCAGCAGCTTAGGGACACTTACCTACGAGCAGTACTTC. Amino acid sequence: CASSLGTLTYEQYF. The full variable domain, with the rest looked up from reference TRBV7-2 and TRBJ2-7, is GAGVSQSPSNKVTEKGKDVELRCDPISGHTALYWYRQSLGQGLEFLIYFQGNSAPDKSGLPSDRFSAERTGGSVSTLTIQRTQQEDSAVYLCASSLGTLTYEQYFGPGTRLTVT.

The chain has TRBV9 and TRBJ1-6; weak D call: TRBD1 (6 bases). This CDR3 has 15 amino acids. The V gene lost 3 bases and the J gene lost 8 bases, with 15 bases spanning the gap. Germline V lookup: CDR1 SGDLS, CDR2 YYNGEE. The chain's CDR3 is CASSASRGSDSPLHF. The CDR3 nucleotides read TGTGCCAGCAGCGCCTCCAGGGGCTCGGATTCACCCCTCCACTTT. Supplemented by reference TRBV9 and TRBJ1-6, the full variable domain reads DSGVTQTPKHLITATGQRVTLRCSPRSGDLSVYWYQQSLDQGLQFLIQYYNGEERAKGNILERFSAQQFPDLHSELNLSSLELGDSALYFCASSASRGSDSPLHFGNGTRLTVT.

This clone was seen just once. Additional DNA sequences in this sample encode the identical CDR3. This chain connects TRBV7-8 to TRBJ2-7, with 10 positions matching TRBD2. In germline, CDR1 is SGHVS, CDR2 FQNEAQ. This CDR3 is built from 15 residues. V dropped 1 base and J dropped 2; count of bases not matched to a gene: 2. Here the CDR3 DNA reads TGTGCCAGCAGCTTAGGGCTAGCGGGAGCCTACGAGCAGTACTTC. Residues: CASSLGLAGAYEQYF.

The chain has TRBV12-3 or TRBV12-4 and TRBJ2-7, with D hard to call. Trimming pared 3 bases from V and 6 bases from J, leaving 6 bases between. The CDR3 covers 11 residues. Here the CDR3 DNA reads TGTGCCAGCAGTTTTCATAGCGAGCAGTACTTC. It translates to CASSFHSEQYF.